What follows are 18 T cell receptor beta chains derived from one specimen sequenced in a study of blood T cell repertoires in COVID-19. Profiling relied on immunoSEQ multiplex PCR, and the TCRdb table lists in-frame clones only, not all of them. Of roughly 100,000 clones listed, around nine tenths are singletons. Sequencing was performed on peripheral blood. These TCRs come from a human donor with COVID-19, enrolled during active disease. The donor label of this sample is uncertain.

V and J are TRBV7-9 and TRBJ1-5; the D gene is possibly TRBD1 (5 bases). Germline values: CDR1 SEHNR, CDR2 FQNEAQ (reference sequence). The CDR3 loop spans 15 amino acids. Trimming removed 5 bases at V and 5 bases at J, with 16 bases between. The CDR3 loop reads CASSQGTQWDQPQHF. Here the CDR3 DNA reads TGTGCCAGCAGCCAAGGGACTCAGTGGGATCAGCCCCAGCATTTT.

This clone was found a few times. This chain uses TRBV2 with TRBJ1-4; weak D call: TRBD1 (6 bases). The V gene lost 4 bases and the J gene lost 2 bases, with 20 bases spanning the gap. CDR3 length: 18 residues. The germline CDR1 and CDR2 sequences are SNHLY and FYNNEI. In DNA form, the CDR3 reads TGTGCCAGCAGTGCACAGGGACTATCCCGCCTCACTAATGAAAAACTGTTTTTT. This encodes CASSAQGLSRLTNEKLFF.

As DNA, the CDR3 is TGTGCCAGCAGCTCCAGCGGGTCATCCCAGTACTTC. This translates into CASSSSGSSQYF. This chain connects TRBV7-9 to TRBJ2-5; D might be TRBD2 (6 bases). This CDR3 has 12 residues. V lost 4 bases and J lost 9, with 12 bases in between. CDR1 is SEHNR, CDR2 FQNEAQ, per germline (reference sequence).

This chain links TRBV10-1 with TRBJ2-1, with 9 bases fitting TRBD2. Trimming at V came to 6 bases and at J to 6 bases, leaving 9 bases not matched to a gene. CDR1 is WNHNN, CDR2 SYGVQD, per germline (reference sequence). This CDR3 comprises 15 residues. The CDR3 nucleotides read TGCGCCAGCAGCTCCGGTAGCGGGGGACCCAATGAGCAGTTCTTC. It codes for CASSSGSGGPNEQFF.

This clone was counted ten times or more. The V and J genes are TRBV6-4 and TRBJ2-2; 7 positions match TRBD1. Germline V gene sequence: CDR1 MRHNA, CDR2 SNTAGT. J gave up 7 bases and V 2 bases, and 4 bases lay outside the gene matches. The CDR3 consists of 14 residues. CDR3 protein: CASSDTDRSGELFF. CDR3 nucleotides: TGTGCCAGCAGTGACACGGACAGGAGCGGGGAGCTGTTTTTT.

CDR3 sequence (DNA): TGTGCCAGCTCCCCCCGGGACAGGGAAGGTGAAAAACTGTTTTTT. Translated, it gives CASSPRDREGEKLFF. V is TRBV18 and J is TRBJ1-4; 9 positions match TRBD1. The CDR3 is 15 residues long. V was clipped by 6 bases and J by 7 bases; unmatched bases: 9. CDR1 is KGHSH, CDR2 LQKENI, per germline.

This clone was seen a handful of times. J is TRBJ2-7 and V is TRBV18; no clear D. Germline V gene data show CDR1 as KGHSH and CDR2 as LQKENI. The CDR3 is 13 residues long. Trimming stripped 0 bases from V and 6 bases from J, with 9 bases between. The CDR3 DNA reads as TGTGCCAGCTCACCACCGTTCGCAGGCGAGCAGTACTTC. Its protein product is CASSPPFAGEQYF. Variable domain in full (rest from reference TRBV18 and TRBJ2-7): NAGVMQNPRHLVRRRGQEARLRCSPMKGHSHVYWYRQLPEEGLKFMVYLQKENIIDESGMPKERFSAEFPKEGPSILRIQQVVRGDSAAYFCASSPPFAGEQYFGPGTRLTVT.

The chain joins TRBV27 to TRBJ1-4; D possibly corresponds to TRBD1 (5 bases). The V end lost 5 bases, the J end lost 4 bases, and 17 bases lay between the germline ends. From germline, CDR1 is MNHEY and CDR2 SMNVEV (reference sequence). This CDR3 comprises 16 residues. The DNA of the CDR3 is TGTGCCAGCAGTCCAATTAGGTCAGGGAATAATGAAAAACTGTTTTTT. It is translated as CASSPIRSGNNEKLFF.

Only a few counts were recorded for this clone. The chain couples TRBV5-1 to TRBJ1-1; no clear D gene. The germline CDR1 and CDR2 sequences are SGHRS and YFSETQ. With 4 bases removed from V and 4 bases from J, the gap between germline ends came to 14 bases. This CDR3 comprises 14 residues. The CDR3 DNA reads TGCGCCAGCAGCCCCCGAGCAGCGGGCACTGAAGCTTTCTTT. This encodes CASSPRAAGTEAFF.

The genes are TRBV6-2 or TRBV6-3 and TRBJ2-4; a possible D gene is TRBD1 (5 bases). Per the germline V gene, CDR1 is MNHEY and CDR2 is SVGEGT. This CDR3 spans 17 amino acids. Trimming took 6 bases from V and 2 from J, leaving 20 bases between them. The CDR3 loop reads CASSPHGAERSKNIQYF. The CDR3 nucleotides read TGTGCCAGCAGCCCTCATGGGGCAGAGAGGTCCAAAAACATTCAGTACTTC.

This chain uses TRBV7-2 with TRBJ2-7; 8 bases agree with TRBD2. This CDR3 comprises 14 residues. J was trimmed by 2 bases and V by 0 bases; bases with no gene match: 0. The germline gives CDR1 SGHTA, CDR2 FQGNSA. This chain's CDR3 is CASSLASGTYEQYF. The CDR3 bases are TGTGCCAGCAGCTTAGCTAGCGGGACCTACGAGCAGTACTTC.

This clone was seen a single time. The rearrangement links TRBV5-4 to TRBJ1-1; TRBD1 might be the D (6 bases). With 4 bases removed from V and 1 base from J, the gap between germline ends came to 8 bases. CDR1 and CDR2 from the germline V gene are SGHNT and YYREEE (reference sequence). The CDR3 is made up of 13 amino acids. The CDR3 loop is CASSLTGNTEAFF. CDR3 DNA sequence: TGTGCCAGCAGCCTGACAGGGAACACTGAAGCTTTCTTT. The whole variable domain, remainder taken from reference TRBV5-4 and TRBJ1-1, is ETGVTQSPTHLIKTRGQQVTLRCSSQSGHNTVSWYQQALGQGPQFIFQYYREEENGRGNFPPRFSGLQFPNYSSELNVNALELDDSALYLCASSLTGNTEAFFGQGTRLTVV.

CDR3 amino acids: CASSVSSGETYGYTF. The DNA of the CDR3 is TGTGCCAGCAGCGTAAGTTCAGGGGAGACCTATGGCTACACCTTC. The J gene is TRBJ1-2, the V gene TRBV9, with a tentative D call TRBD1 (6 bases). Germline CDR1 SGDLS, CDR2 YYNGEE. The V gene lost 1 base and the J gene lost 4 bases, with 14 bases spanning the gap. This CDR3 is built from 15 residues.

The rearrangement uses TRBV7-2 and TRBJ2-1; 9 bases map to TRBD2. V was pared by 5 bases and J by 5 bases, with 7 bases of the junction left unmatched. This CDR3 spans 15 amino acids. Per germline, CDR1 SGHTA and CDR2 FQGNSA. CDR3 residues: CASSVAGGVDNEQFF. CDR3 nucleotides: TGTGCCAGCAGCGTCGCGGGGGGGGTCGACAATGAGCAGTTCTTC.

The rearrangement joins TRBV9 to TRBJ2-1; D not certain. V was shortened by 1 base and J by 5 bases, with 4 bases between the two germline ends. The germline V gene encodes CDR1 SGDLS and CDR2 YYNGEE. The CDR3 extends over 12 amino acids. The CDR3 bases are TGTGCCAGCAGCGTAACAGACAATGAGCAGTTCTTC. Protein product: CASSVTDNEQFF.

V and J are TRBV6-1 and TRBJ2-2, with 7 positions matching TRBD1. V gave up 4 bases and J gave up 7 bases; unmatched junction bases: 9. The germline V gene encodes CDR1 MNHNS and CDR2 SASEGT. There are 15 residues in the CDR3. CDR3 sequence reads: CASSAQRQGVGELFF. CDR3 DNA: TGTGCCAGCAGTGCCCAGAGACAGGGCGTCGGGGAGCTGTTTTTT.

A few counts support this clone. The chain is built from TRBV3-1 (or the pseudogene TRBV3-2) and TRBJ1-1; the match to TRBD1 covers 11 bases. CDR1 is LGHDT and CDR2 is YNNKEL in the germline V gene (reference sequence). CDR3 size: 14 residues. J gave up 5 bases and V 5 bases, and 4 bases lay outside the gene matches. CDR3 in DNA: TGTGCCAGCAGCAACCGGGACAGGGGGACTGAAGCTTTCTTT. It encodes CASSNRDRGTEAFF.

The gene calls are TRBV6-5 and TRBJ2-7, with D tentatively TRBD2 (5 bases). The V and J ends lost 7 bases and 0 bases respectively, with 7 bases between them. Germline V gene data show CDR1 as MNHEY and CDR2 as SVGAGI. This CDR3 contains 12 residues. The CDR3 coding sequence is TGTGCCAGCACGGGGAGCTCCTACGAGCAGTACTTC. It translates to CASTGSSYEQYF.